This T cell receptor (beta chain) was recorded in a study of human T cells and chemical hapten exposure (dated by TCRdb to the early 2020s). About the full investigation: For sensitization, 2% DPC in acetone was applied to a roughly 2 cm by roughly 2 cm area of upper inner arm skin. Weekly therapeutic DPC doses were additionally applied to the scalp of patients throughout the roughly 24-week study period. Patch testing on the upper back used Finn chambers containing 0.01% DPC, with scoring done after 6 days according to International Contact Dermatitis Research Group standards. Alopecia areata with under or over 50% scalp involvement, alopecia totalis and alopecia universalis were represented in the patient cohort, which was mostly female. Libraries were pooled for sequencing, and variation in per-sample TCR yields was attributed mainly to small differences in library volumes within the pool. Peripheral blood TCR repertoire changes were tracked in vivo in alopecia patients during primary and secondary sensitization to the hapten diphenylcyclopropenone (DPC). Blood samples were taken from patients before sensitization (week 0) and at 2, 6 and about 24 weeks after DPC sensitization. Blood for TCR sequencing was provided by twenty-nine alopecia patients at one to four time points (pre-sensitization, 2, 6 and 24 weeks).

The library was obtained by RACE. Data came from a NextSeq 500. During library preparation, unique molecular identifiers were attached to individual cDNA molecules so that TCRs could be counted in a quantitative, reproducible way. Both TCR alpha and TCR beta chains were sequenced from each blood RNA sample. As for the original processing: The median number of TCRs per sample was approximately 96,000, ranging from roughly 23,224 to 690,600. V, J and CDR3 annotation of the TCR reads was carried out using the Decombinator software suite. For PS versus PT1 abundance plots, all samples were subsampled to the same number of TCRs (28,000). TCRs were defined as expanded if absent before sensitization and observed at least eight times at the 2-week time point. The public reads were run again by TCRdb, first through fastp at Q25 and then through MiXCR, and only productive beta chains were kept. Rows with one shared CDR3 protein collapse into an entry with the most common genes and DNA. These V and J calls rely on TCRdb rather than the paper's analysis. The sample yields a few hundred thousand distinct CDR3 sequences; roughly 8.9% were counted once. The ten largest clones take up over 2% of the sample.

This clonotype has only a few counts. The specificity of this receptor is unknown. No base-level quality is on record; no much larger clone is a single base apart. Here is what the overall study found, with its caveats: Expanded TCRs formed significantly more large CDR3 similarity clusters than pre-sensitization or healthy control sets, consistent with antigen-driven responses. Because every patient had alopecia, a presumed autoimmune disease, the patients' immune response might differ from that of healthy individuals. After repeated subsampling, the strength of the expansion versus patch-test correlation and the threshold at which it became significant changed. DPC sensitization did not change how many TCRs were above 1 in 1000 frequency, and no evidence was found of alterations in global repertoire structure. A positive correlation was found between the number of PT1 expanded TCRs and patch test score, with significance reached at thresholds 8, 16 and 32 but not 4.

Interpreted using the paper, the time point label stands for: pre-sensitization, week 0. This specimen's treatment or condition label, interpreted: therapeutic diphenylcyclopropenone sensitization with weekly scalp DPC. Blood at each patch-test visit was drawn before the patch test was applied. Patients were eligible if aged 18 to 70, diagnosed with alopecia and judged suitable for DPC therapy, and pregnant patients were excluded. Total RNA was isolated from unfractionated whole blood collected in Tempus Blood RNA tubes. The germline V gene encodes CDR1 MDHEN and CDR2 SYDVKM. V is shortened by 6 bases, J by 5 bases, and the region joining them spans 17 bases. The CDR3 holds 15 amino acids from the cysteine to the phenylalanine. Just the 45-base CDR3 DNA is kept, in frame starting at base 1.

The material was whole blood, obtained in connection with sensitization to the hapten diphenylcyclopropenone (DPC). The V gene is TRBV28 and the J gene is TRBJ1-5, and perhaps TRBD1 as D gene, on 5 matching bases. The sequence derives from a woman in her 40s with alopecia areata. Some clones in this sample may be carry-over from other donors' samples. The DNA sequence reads TGTGCCAGCAGCAGCCCGACGGCGGGGGATCAGCCCCAGCATTTT. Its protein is CASSSPTAGDQPQHF.